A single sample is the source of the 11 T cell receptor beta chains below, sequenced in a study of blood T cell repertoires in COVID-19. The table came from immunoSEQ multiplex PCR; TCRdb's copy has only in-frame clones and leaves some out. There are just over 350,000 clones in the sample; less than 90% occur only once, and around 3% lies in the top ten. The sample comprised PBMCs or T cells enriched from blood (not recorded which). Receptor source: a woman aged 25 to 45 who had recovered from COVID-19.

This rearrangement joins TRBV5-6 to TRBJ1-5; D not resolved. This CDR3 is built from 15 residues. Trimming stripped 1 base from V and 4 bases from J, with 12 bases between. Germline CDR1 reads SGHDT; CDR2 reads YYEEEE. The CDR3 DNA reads TGTGCCAGCAGCTTGAGAGGTGCCGGGAATCAGCCCCAGCATTTT. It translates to CASSLRGAGNQPQHF.

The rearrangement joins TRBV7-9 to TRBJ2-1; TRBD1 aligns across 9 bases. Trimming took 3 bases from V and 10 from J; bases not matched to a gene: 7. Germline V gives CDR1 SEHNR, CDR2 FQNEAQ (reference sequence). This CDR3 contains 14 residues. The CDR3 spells CASSFGTGTLEQFF. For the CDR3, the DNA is TGTGCCAGCAGCTTTGGGACAGGGACTTTGGAGCAGTTCTTC.

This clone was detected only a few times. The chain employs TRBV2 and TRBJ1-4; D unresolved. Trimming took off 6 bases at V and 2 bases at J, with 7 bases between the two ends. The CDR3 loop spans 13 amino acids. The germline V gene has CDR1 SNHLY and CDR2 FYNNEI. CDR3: CASRVETNEKLFF. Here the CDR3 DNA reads TGTGCCAGCAGGGTTGAGACTAATGAAAAACTGTTTTTT.

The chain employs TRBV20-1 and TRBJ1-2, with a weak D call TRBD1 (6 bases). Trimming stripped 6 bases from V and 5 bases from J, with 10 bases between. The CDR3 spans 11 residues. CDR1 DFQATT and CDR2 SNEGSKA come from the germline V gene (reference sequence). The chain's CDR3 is CSARTEYGYTF. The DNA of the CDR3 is TGCAGTGCCCGGACAGAGTATGGCTACACCTTC.

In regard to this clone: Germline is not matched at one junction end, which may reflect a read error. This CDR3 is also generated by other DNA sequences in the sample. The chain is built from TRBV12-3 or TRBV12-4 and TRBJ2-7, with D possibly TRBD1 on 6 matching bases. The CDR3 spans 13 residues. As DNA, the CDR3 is TGTGCCAGCAGCTTAGCAGGGGCCTACGAGCAGTACTTC. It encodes CASSLAGAYEQYF.

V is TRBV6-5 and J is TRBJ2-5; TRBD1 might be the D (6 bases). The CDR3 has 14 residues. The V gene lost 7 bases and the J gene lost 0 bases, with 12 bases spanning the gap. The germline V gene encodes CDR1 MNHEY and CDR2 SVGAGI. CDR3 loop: CASTFRDNQETQYF. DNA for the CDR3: TGTGCCAGCACTTTCCGGGACAACCAAGAGACCCAGTACTTC.

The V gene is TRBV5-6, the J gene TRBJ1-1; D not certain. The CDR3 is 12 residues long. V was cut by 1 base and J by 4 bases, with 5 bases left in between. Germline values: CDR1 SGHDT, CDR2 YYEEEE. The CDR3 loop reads CASSLWSTEAFF. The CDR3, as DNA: TGTGCCAGCAGCTTGTGGAGCACTGAAGCTTTCTTT. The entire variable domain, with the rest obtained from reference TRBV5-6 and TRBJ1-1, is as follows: DAGVTQSPTHLIKTRGQQVTLRCSPKSGHDTVSWYQQALGQGPQFIFQYYEEEERQRGNFPDRFSGHQFPNYSSELNVNALLLGDSALYLCASSLWSTEAFFGQGTRLTVV.

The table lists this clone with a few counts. The chain's CDR3 is CASSSSLLLAAYNEQFF. The CDR3 DNA reads TGTGCCAGCAGCTCCTCCCTACTACTAGCGGCCTACAATGAGCAGTTCTTC. This sequence joins TRBV7-9 and TRBJ2-1; 8 bases map to TRBD2. The CDR3 consists of 17 residues. After removal of 4 bases from V and 2 bases from J, the junction contained 10 bases not matched to a gene. Germline lookup yields CDR1 SEHNR and CDR2 FQNEAQ (reference sequence).

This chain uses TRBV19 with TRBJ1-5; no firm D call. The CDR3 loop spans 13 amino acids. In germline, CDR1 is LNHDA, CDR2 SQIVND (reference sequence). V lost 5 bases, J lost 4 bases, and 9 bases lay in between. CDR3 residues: CASSSRINQPQHF. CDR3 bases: TGTGCCAGTAGTTCGAGAATAAATCAGCCCCAGCATTTT.

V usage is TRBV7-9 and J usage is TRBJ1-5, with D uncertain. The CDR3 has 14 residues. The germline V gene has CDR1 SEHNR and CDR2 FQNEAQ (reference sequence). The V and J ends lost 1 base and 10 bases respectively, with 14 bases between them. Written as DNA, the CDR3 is TGTGCCAGCAGCTTAGACAGCAGACCTTTACCCCAGCATTTT. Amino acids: CASSLDSRPLPQHF.

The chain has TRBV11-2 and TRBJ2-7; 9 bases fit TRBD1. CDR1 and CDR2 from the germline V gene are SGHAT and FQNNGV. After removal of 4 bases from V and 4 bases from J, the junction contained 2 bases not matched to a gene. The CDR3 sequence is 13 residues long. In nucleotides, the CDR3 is TGTGCCAGCAGCTCGGACAGGGGATACGAGCAGTACTTC. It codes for CASSSDRGYEQYF. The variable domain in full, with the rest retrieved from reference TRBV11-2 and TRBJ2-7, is EAGVAQSPRYKIIEKRQSVAFWCNPISGHATLYWYQQILGQGPKLLIQFQNNGVVDDSQLPKDRFSAERLKGVDSTLKIQPAKLEDSAVYLCASSSDRGYEQYFGPGTRLTVT.